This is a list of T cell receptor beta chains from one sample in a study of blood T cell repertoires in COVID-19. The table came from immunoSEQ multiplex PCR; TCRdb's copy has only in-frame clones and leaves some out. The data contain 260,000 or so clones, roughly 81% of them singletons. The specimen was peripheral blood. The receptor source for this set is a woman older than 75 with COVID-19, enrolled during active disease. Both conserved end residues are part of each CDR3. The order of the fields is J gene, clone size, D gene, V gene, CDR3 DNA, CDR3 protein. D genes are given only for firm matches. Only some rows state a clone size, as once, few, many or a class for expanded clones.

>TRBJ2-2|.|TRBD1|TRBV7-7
TGTGCTAGCAGCCTAGGGACAGGAGTCATCGGGGAGCTGTTTTTT
CASSLGTGVIGELFF
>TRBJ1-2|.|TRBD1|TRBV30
TGTGCCTGGAGACTCAGGGGGGCTGCGGCCTATGGCTACACCTTC
CAWRLRGAAAYGYTF
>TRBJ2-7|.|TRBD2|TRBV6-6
TGTGCCAGCAGTCTTGGGGGGGACTTCTACGAGCAGTACTTC
CASSLGGDFYEQYF
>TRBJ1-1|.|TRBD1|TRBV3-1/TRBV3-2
TGTGCCAGCAGCCAAGTTGGGACAGGGACTGAAGCTTTCTTT
CASSQVGTGTEAFF
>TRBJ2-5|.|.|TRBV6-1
TGTGCCAGCAGCGAAGTAGGCCCTCGGCGGGAGACCCAGTACTTC
CASSEVGPRRETQYF
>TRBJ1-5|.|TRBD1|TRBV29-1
TGCAGCGTTGAGATTCAGGGGGGCAATCAGCCCCAGCATTTT
CSVEIQGGNQPQHF
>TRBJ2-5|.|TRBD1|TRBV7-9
TGTGCCAGCAGCCCCGGACAGGGTGGAGAGACCCAGTACTTC
CASSPGQGGETQYF
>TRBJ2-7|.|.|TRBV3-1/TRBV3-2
TGTGCCAGCAGCCGGGGAGGGGGAAACGAGCAGTACTTC
CASSRGGGNEQYF
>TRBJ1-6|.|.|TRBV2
TGTGCCAGCAGTGGGGAGGGTTCACCCCTCCACTTT
CASSGEGSPLHF
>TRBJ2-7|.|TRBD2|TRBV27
TGTGCCAGCAAGAAGGGGCGGGAGGCTATGTACGAGCAGTACTTC
CASKKGREAMYEQYF
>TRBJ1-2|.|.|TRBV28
TGTGCCAGCAGTCCCGGGATTTACTCCTATGGCTACACCTTC
CASSPGIYSYGYTF
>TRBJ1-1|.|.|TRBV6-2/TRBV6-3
TGTGCCAGCAGTCACGGGTACAAGAACACTGAAGCTTTCTTT
CASSHGYKNTEAFF
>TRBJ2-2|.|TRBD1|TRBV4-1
TGCGCCAGCAGCCATTCGACAGGGTCGAACACCGGGGAGCTGTTTTTT
CASSHSTGSNTGELFF
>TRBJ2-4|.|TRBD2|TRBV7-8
TGTGCCAGCAGCTTAGGAGGACTAGCGGGAGGAGGAGACATTCAGTACTTC
CASSLGGLAGGGDIQYF
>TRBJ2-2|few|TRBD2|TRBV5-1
TGCGCCAGTACCGGGGGGTCCCGTCCACCCGGGGAGCTGTTTTTT
CASTGGSRPPGELFF
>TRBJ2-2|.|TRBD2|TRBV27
TGTGCCAGCAGTGGATTAGCGGGAAACACCGGGGAGCTGTTTTTT
CASSGLAGNTGELFF
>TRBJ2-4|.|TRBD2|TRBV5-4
TGTGCCAGCAGATTAGCGGGGCCAGCCAAAAACATTCAGTACTTC
CASRLAGPAKNIQYF
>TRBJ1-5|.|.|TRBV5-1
TGCGCCAGCAGCCTACTACCTGGAGGTCAGCCCCAGCATTTT
CASSLLPGGQPQHF
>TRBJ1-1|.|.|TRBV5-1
TGCGCCAGCGCCGGGGGAACTGAAGCTTTCTTT
CASAGGTEAFF
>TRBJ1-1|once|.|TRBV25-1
TGTGCCAGCAGTGGAAATAGAGGGGGGAACACTGAAGCTTTCTTT
CASSGNRGGNTEAFF
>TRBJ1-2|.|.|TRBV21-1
TGTGCCAGCAGCGTCGGGACAGGACTAAACTATGGCTACACCTTC
CASSVGTGLNYGYTF
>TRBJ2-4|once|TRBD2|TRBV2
TGTGCCAGCAGTCCCCAGGGAGGGAACGAGTCCAAAAACATTCAGTACTTC
CASSPQGGNESKNIQYF
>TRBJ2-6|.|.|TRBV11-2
TGTGCCAGCAGCTTAAGGTCTTTGCAGGCGACCTCTGGGGCCAACGTCCTGACTTTC
CASSLRSLQATSGANVLTF